The rows below give T cell receptor beta chains drawn from one sample of a study of shared clonotypes between healthy human individuals. TCRdb's table, derived via immunoSEQ multiplex PCR, lists solely in-frame clones and lacks some. The sample includes approximately 2.5 million clones, 93% of them seen just once. What was sequenced was naive CD4+ T cells from PBMCs. These receptors were obtained from a man between 18 and 35 years old in good health. Some clones in this sample may be carry-over from other donors' samples. CDR3s include the opening cysteine and the closing phenylalanine or tryptophan. Fields, in order: clone size, V gene, D gene, J gene, CDR3 protein, CDR3 DNA. A D gene is named only where the DNA matches it firmly. Size is stated for part of the rows, as once, few or many counts, or as a class when the clone is expanded.

abundance: -; v_gene: TRBV5-1; d_gene: -; j_gene: TRBJ2-2; CDR3aa: CASSWDLSTGELFF; CDR3nt: TGCGCCAGCAGCTGGGACCTCTCCACCGGGGAGCTGTTTTTT
abundance: -; v_gene: TRBV2; d_gene: -; j_gene: TRBJ2-1; CDR3aa: CASSEQQTSYNEQFF; CDR3nt: TGTGCCAGCAGTGAACAACAGACCAGTTACAATGAGCAGTTCTTC
abundance: -; v_gene: TRBV11-3; d_gene: -; j_gene: TRBJ2-1; CDR3aa: CASSATAGSYNEQFF; CDR3nt: TGTGCCAGCAGCGCAACAGCGGGCTCCTACAATGAGCAGTTCTTC
abundance: -; v_gene: TRBV27; d_gene: TRBD1; j_gene: TRBJ2-2; CDR3aa: CASSFNRGLNTGELFF; CDR3nt: TGTGCCAGCAGTTTTAACAGGGGGCTTAACACCGGGGAGCTGTTTTTT
abundance: -; v_gene: TRBV5-4; d_gene: -; j_gene: TRBJ2-5; CDR3aa: CASSLRGGETQYF; CDR3nt: TGTGCCAGCAGCTTGAGGGGCGGCGAGACCCAGTACTTC
abundance: few; v_gene: TRBV5-1; d_gene: TRBD1; j_gene: TRBJ2-3; CDR3aa: CASSTQGADTQYF; CDR3nt: TGCGCCAGCAGCACCCAGGGGGCAGATACGCAGTATTTT
abundance: -; v_gene: TRBV5-1; d_gene: TRBD1; j_gene: TRBJ1-3; CDR3aa: CASSLGTGASGNTIYF; CDR3nt: TGCGCCAGCAGCCTTGGGACAGGGGCCTCTGGAAACACCATATATTTT
abundance: -; v_gene: TRBV11-2; d_gene: -; j_gene: TRBJ2-7; CDR3aa: CASSLERGEQYF; CDR3nt: TGTGCCAGCAGCTTAGAAAGGGGCGAGCAGTACTTC
abundance: -; v_gene: TRBV10-2; d_gene: TRBD2; j_gene: TRBJ2-1; CDR3aa: CASSGRLAVNEQFF; CDR3nt: TGCGCCAGCAGTGGGAGACTAGCGGTAAATGAGCAGTTCTTC
abundance: -; v_gene: TRBV29-1; d_gene: -; j_gene: TRBJ1-1; CDR3aa: CSVHRGGTEAFF; CDR3nt: TGCAGCGTCCACCGGGGGGGGACTGAAGCTTTCTTT
abundance: -; v_gene: TRBV6-6; d_gene: TRBD2; j_gene: TRBJ2-7; CDR3aa: CASSSTSGSSYEQYF; CDR3nt: TGTGCCAGCAGTTCGACTAGCGGGAGTAGTTACGAGCAGTACTTC
abundance: -; v_gene: TRBV6-1; d_gene: -; j_gene: TRBJ1-1; CDR3aa: CASSEHQVTTEAFF; CDR3nt: TGTGCCAGCAGTGAACACCAGGTGACCACTGAAGCTTTCTTT
abundance: -; v_gene: TRBV4-1; d_gene: -; j_gene: TRBJ1-4; CDR3aa: CASSQGGIGEKLFF; CDR3nt: TGCGCCAGCAGCCAAGGTGGAATCGGGGAAAAACTGTTTTTT
abundance: -; v_gene: TRBV28; d_gene: -; j_gene: TRBJ1-1; CDR3aa: CASSSFGNTEAFF; CDR3nt: TGTGCCAGCAGTTCATTCGGGAACACTGAAGCTTTCTTT
abundance: -; v_gene: TRBV7-2; d_gene: TRBD1; j_gene: TRBJ2-3; CDR3aa: CASSSPGQGDTQYF; CDR3nt: TGTGCCAGCAGCTCCCCCGGACAGGGTGATACGCAGTATTTT
abundance: -; v_gene: TRBV5-1; d_gene: -; j_gene: TRBJ2-3; CDR3aa: CASSLEGRIDTQYF; CDR3nt: TGCGCCAGCAGCTTGGAGGGGAGGATAGATACGCAGTATTTT
abundance: -; v_gene: TRBV9; d_gene: -; j_gene: TRBJ2-2; CDR3aa: CASSGGATKLTGELFF; CDR3nt: TGTGCCAGCAGCGGCGGGGCCACTAAGCTCACCGGGGAGCTGTTTTTT
abundance: -; v_gene: TRBV5-4; d_gene: TRBD1; j_gene: TRBJ1-2; CDR3aa: CASSLVGGAGIYGYTF; CDR3nt: TGTGCCAGCAGCTTGGTAGGGGGCGCAGGGATCTATGGCTACACCTTC
abundance: few; v_gene: TRBV5-1; d_gene: -; j_gene: TRBJ2-7; CDR3aa: CASSRREGGRDEQYF; CDR3nt: TGCGCCAGCAGCCGCCGAGAGGGGGGGCGCGACGAGCAGTACTTC